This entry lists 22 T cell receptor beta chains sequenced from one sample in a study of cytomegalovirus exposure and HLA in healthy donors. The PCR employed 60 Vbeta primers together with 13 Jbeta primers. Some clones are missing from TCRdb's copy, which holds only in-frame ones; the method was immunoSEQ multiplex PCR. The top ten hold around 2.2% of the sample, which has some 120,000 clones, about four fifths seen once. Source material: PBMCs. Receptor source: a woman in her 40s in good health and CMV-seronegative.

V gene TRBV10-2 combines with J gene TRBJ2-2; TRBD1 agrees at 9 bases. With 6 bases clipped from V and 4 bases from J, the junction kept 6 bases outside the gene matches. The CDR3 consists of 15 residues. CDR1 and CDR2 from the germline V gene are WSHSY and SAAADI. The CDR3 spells CASRWKTGGTGELFF. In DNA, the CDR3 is TGCGCCAGCAGGTGGAAGACAGGGGGCACCGGGGAGCTGTTTTTT.

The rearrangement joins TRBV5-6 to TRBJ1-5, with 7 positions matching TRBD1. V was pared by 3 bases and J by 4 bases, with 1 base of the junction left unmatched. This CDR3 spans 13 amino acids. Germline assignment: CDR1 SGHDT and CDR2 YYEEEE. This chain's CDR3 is CASSSGGNQPQHF. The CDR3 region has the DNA TGTGCCAGCAGCTCAGGGGGAAATCAGCCCCAGCATTTT.

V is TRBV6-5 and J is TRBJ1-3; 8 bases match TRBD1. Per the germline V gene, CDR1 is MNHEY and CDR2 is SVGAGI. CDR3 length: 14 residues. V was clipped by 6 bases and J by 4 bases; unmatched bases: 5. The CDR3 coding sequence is TGTGCCAGCAGCAGGACAGGGTACGGAAACACCATATATTTT. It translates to CASSRTGYGNTIYF.

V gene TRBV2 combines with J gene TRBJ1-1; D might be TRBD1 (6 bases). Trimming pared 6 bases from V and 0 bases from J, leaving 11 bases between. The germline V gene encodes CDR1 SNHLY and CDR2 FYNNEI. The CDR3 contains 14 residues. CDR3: CASRWTALNTEAFF. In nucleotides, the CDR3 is TGTGCCAGCAGATGGACAGCCCTGAACACTGAAGCTTTCTTT.

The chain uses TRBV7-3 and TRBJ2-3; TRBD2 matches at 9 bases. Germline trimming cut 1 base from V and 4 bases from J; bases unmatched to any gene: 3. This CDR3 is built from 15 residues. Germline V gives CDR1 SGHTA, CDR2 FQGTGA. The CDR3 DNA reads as TGTGCCAGCAGCTTAAGCGGGGGGGCCCCAGATACGCAGTATTTT. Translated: CASSLSGGAPDTQYF.

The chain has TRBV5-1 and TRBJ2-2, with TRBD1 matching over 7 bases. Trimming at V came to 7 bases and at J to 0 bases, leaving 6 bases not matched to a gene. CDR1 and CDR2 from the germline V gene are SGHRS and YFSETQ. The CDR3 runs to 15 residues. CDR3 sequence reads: CASWVGGPNTGELFF. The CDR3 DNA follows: TGCGCCAGCTGGGTAGGGGGCCCGAACACCGGGGAGCTGTTTTTT.

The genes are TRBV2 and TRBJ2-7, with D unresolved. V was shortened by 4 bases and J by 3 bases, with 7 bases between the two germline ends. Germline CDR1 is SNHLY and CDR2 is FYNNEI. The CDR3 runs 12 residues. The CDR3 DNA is TGTGCCAGCAGTGGGGCGCACTACGAGCAGTACTTC. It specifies CASSGAHYEQYF.

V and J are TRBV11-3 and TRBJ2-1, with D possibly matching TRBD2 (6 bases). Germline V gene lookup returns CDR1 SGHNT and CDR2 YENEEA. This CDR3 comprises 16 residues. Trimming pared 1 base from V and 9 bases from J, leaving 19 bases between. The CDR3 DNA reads TGTGCCAGCAGCTTAGGCCCCTCCGGGGGTATTTTTGAGCAGTTCTTC. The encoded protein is CASSLGPSGGIFEQFF.

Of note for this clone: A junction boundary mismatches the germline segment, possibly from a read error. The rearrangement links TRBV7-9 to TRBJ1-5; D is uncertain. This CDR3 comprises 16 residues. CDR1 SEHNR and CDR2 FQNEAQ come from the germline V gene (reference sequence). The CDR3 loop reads CSSPPGRGLSNQPQHF. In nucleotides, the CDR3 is TGTTCCAGCCCCCCCGGAAGAGGGCTAAGCAATCAGCCCCAGCATTTT.

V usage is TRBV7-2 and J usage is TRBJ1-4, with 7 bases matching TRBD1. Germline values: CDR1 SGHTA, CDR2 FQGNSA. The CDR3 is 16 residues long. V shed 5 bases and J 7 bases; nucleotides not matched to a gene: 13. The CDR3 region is CASSAPKGTVSEKLFF. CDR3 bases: TGTGCCAGCAGCGCTCCAAAGGGGACAGTTTCTGAAAAACTGTTTTTT.

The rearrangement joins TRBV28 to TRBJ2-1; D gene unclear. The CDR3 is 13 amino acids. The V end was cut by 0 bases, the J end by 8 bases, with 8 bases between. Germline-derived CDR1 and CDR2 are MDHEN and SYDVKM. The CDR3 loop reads CASSLWLADEQFF. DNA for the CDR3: TGTGCCAGCAGTTTATGGCTTGCGGATGAGCAGTTCTTC.

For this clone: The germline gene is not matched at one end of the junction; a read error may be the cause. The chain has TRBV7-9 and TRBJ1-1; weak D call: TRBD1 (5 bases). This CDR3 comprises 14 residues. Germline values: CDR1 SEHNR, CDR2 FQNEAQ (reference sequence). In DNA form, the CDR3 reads TGTTCCAGCAGCCCCCCGACAGCTAACACTGAAGCTTTCTTT. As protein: CSSSPPTANTEAFF.

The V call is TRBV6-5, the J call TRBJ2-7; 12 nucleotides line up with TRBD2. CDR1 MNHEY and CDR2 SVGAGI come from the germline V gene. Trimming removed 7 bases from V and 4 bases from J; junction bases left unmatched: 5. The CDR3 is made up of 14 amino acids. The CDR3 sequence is CASTRLAGVYEQYF. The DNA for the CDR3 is TGTGCCAGCACCCGACTAGCGGGAGTATACGAGCAGTACTTC.

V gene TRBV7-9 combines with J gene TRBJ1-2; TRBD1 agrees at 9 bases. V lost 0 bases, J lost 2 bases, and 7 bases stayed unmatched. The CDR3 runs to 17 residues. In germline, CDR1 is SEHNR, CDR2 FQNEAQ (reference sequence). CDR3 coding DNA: TGTGCCAGCAGCTTAGCGACCGGACAGGGGTCAAACTATGGCTACACCTTC. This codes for CASSLATGQGSNYGYTF.

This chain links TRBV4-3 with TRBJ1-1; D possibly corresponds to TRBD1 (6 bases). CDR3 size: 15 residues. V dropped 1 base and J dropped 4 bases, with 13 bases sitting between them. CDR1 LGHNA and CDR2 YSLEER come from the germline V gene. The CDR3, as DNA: TGCGCCAGCAGCCAAGGAACAGGGTCGGCCACTGAAGCTTTCTTT. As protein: CASSQGTGSATEAFF.

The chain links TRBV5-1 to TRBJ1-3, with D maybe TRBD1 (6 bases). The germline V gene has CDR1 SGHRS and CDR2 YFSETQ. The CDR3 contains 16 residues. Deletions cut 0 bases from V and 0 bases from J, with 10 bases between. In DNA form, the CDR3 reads TGCGCCAGCAGCTTGGCTCAGGGACACTCTGGAAACACCATATATTTT. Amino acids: CASSLAQGHSGNTIYF.

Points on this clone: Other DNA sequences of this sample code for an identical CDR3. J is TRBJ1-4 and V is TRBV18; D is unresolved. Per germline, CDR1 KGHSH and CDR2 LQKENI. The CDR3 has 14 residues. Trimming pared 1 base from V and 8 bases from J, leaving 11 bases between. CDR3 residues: CASSPLRGPEKLFF. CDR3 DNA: TGTGCCAGCTCACCACTCCGGGGTCCCGAAAAACTGTTTTTT. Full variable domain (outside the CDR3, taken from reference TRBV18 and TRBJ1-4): NAGVMQNPRHLVRRRGQEARLRCSPMKGHSHVYWYRQLPEEGLKFMVYLQKENIIDESGMPKERFSAEFPKEGPSILRIQQVVRGDSAAYFCASSPLRGPEKLFFGSGTQLSVL.

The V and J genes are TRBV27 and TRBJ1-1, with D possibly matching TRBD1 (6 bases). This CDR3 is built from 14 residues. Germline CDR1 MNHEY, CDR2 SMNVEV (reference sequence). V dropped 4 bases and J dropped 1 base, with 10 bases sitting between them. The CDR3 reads CASSSDSPNTEAFF. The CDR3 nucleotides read TGTGCCAGCAGTTCGGACAGTCCGAACACTGAAGCTTTCTTT.

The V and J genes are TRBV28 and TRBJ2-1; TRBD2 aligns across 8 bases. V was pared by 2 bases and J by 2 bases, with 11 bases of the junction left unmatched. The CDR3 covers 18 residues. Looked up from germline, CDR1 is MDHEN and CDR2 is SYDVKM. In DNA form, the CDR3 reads TGTGCCAGCAGTTTACTATCCTTAAGCGGGAGAACCTACAATGAGCAGTTCTTC. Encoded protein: CASSLLSLSGRTYNEQFF.

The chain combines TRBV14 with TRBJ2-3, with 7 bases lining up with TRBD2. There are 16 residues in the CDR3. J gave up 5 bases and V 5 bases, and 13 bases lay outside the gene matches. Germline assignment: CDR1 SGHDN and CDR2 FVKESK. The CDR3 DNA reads TGTGCCAGCAGCGGGAGGGACCGCGTAAGATTAGATACGCAGTATTTT. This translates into CASSGRDRVRLDTQYF. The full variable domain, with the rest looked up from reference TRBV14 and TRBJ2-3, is EAGVTQFPSHSVIEKGQTVTLRCDPISGHDNLYWYRRVMGKEIKFLLHFVKESKQDESGMPNNRFLAERTGGTYSTLKVQPAELEDSGVYFCASSGRDRVRLDTQYFGPGTRLTVL.

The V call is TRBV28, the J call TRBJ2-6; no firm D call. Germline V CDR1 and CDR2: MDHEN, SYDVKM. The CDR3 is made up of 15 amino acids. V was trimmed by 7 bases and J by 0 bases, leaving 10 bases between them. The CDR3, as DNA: TGTGCCAGCACCGCCCTAGACTCTGGGGCCAACGTCCTGACTTTC. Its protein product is CASTALDSGANVLTF.

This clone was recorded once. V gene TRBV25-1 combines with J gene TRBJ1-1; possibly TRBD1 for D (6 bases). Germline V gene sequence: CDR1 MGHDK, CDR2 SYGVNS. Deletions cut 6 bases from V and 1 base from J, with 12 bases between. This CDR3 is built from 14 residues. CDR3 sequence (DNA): TGTGCCAGCAGAGTTGGACAGAGGAACACTGAAGCTTTCTTT. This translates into CASRVGQRNTEAFF. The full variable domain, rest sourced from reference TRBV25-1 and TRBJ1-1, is EADIYQTPRYLVIGTGKKITLECSQTMGHDKMYWYQQDPGMELHLIHYSYGVNSTEKGDLSSESTVSRIRTEHFPLTLESARPSHTSQYLCASRVGQRNTEAFFGQGTRLTVV.